This T cell receptor beta chain was found in a study of blood T cell repertoires in COVID-19. About the research overall: There were acute and convalescent COVID-19 samples, and they came from the United States, Italy and Spain. Nucleic acid was either cDNA or gDNA, and it came from T cells, B-cell-depleted T cells, or PBMCs.

CDR1 is MNHEY, CDR2 SVGEGT, per germline. Trimming cost V 5 bases and J 2 bases; bases outside gene matches: 6. The length of the CDR3 is 14 residues. Original handling: Estimates of nucleated cell counts were drawn from the amplification of reference gene primers. Produced via immunoSEQ multiplex PCR; TCRdb's table is partial and in-frame only. The DNA gave D and trimming, while V, J and clone size come from that table. Of about 160,000 clones listed, 80% to 90% are singletons. This chain uses TRBV6-2 or TRBV6-3 with TRBJ2-7; 7 nucleotides align to TRBD2. The clonotype was recovered from a human donor in a cohort sampled during active COVID-19. The material sequenced was peripheral blood. The CDR3 region is CASSRDYLPYEQYF. DNA for the CDR3: TGTGCCAGCAGTCGGGACTACCTACCCTACGAGCAGTACTTC.